This TCR beta chain was found in a study of early T cells in non-severe SARS-CoV-2 infection. On the study more broadly: Sequencing was performed on bulk RNA from unsorted whole blood, leaving chains unpaired.

The J segment lost 0 bases and the V segment lost 5 bases, leaving 4 bases of the junction unmatched. The germline CDR1 and CDR2 sequences are LNHDA and SQIVND (reference sequence). The CDR3 has 16 residues. The TCR library protocol attached unique molecular identifiers to the individual cDNA molecules. One entry per CDR3 protein, called by TCRdb with MiXCR from the 5' RACE reads. The sample comprises 90,000 to 120,000 distinct CDR3 sequences, 9% to 13% of which are singletons, and roughly 2.9% rests with the top ten. This chain connects TRBV19 to TRBJ2-1, with 10 positions matching TRBD2. The specimen was whole blood. The receptor was isolated from an adult who was a healthcare worker with PCR-confirmed SARS-CoV-2 infection or an uninfected control (not recorded which). The CDR3 here is CASSPGLADSYNEQFF. CDR3 nucleotides: TGTGCCAGTAGTCCCGGACTAGCGGACTCCTACAATGAGCAGTTCTTC. Variable domain in full (rest from reference TRBV19 and TRBJ2-1): DGGITQSPKYLFRKEGQNVTLSCEQNLNHDAMYWYRQDPGQGLRLIYYSQIVNDFQKGDIAEGYSVSREKKESFPLTVTSAQKNPTAFYLCASSPGLADSYNEQFFGPGTRLTVL.